Shown below are 29 T cell receptor beta chains from a single sample sequenced in a study of yellow fever vaccine responses in identical twins. From the RT-PCR reads, TCRdb called clonotypes with MiXCR, one entry per CDR3 protein. The sample holds about 3,800 distinct CDR3 sequences, roughly 89% seen once. The specimen comprised T cells from blood (PBMCs), unsorted or a sorted subset (not recorded which), sampled before or after yellow fever vaccination (not recorded which). The receptors here all came from a woman between 18 and 30 years old who received the yellow fever vaccine.

J is TRBJ1-1 and V is TRBV11-3; 8 bases are a match to TRBD1. Per germline, CDR1 SGHNT and CDR2 YENEEA. This CDR3 region has 13 residues. CDR3 in amino acids: CPRVRTGPMGAFF. Here the CDR3 DNA reads TGTCCCCGCGTTCGGACAGGGCCGATGGGGGCTTTCTTT. Supplemented by reference TRBV11-3 and TRBJ1-1, the full variable domain reads EAGVVQSPRYKIIEKKQPVAFWCNPISGHNTLYWYLQNLGQGPELLIRYENEEAVDDSQLPKDRFSAERLKGVDSTLKIQPAELGDSAVYLCPRVRTGPMGAFFGQGTRLTVV.

By sample fraction, this clonotype is large. The CDR3 nucleotides read TGCGCCAGCAGCCATGGCTCTGGGGCCAACGTCCTGACTTTC. Protein product: CASSHGSGANVLTF. The chain employs TRBV4-1 and TRBJ2-6, with D unclear. The V end lost 3 bases, the J end lost 0 bases, and 3 bases lay between the germline ends. The CDR3 sequence is 14 residues long. Per germline, CDR1 MGHRA and CDR2 YSYEKL.

The chain couples TRBV28 to TRBJ2-1; the D is unclear. The CDR3 covers 15 residues. Trimming cost V 8 bases and J 4 bases, with 18 bases left between them. From germline, CDR1 is MDHEN and CDR2 SYDVKM. As DNA, the CDR3 is TGTGCCAGCCAAAAACAAACTCTCCCATACAATGAGCAGTTCTTC. Translation: CASQKQTLPYNEQFF. The whole variable domain, filled in from reference TRBV28 and TRBJ2-1, reads DVKVTQSSRYLVKRTGEKVFLECVQDMDHENMFWYRQDPGLGLRLIYFSYDVKMKEKGDIPEGYSVSREKKERFSLILESASTNQTSMYLCASQKQTLPYNEQFFGPGTRLTVL.

This chain uses TRBV5-1 with TRBJ2-3, with 7 bases lining up with TRBD1. Germline trimming cut 4 bases from V and 2 bases from J; bases unmatched to any gene: 4. CDR3 length: 14 amino acids. CDR1 is SGHRS, CDR2 YFSETQ, per germline. The CDR3 sequence is CASSRTGSTDTQYF. The CDR3 DNA reads as TGCGCCAGCAGCCGGACAGGATCCACAGATACGCAGTATTTT.

This clonotype was seen a few times. Its ends do not fully match the called genes, so a read error is possible. This chain joins TRBV12-5 and TRBJ2-2; D call uncertain. There are 13 residues in the CDR3. Germline loops: CDR1 LGHNT, CDR2 FRNRAP. The CDR3 coding sequence is TGTGCTAGTGGGTTGGATCTCAACGGGGAGCTGTTTTTT. This sequence encodes CASGLDLNGELFF.

The chain carries TRBV29-1 and TRBJ2-7; 9 bases match TRBD1. The length of the CDR3 is 15 residues. V lost 1 base and J lost 2; bases outside the gene matches: 6. CDR1 and CDR2 (germline): SQVTM, ANQGSEA. This chain's CDR3 is CSVEVGGTGPYEQYF. DNA for the CDR3: TGCAGCGTTGAAGTAGGGGGGACAGGGCCCTACGAGCAGTACTTC.

With regard to this clonotype: One end of the junction fails to match germline, which may point to a read error. This sequence joins TRBV18 and TRBJ2-2; perhaps TRBD2 as D (5 bases). The CDR3 is 16 residues long. The germline V gene encodes CDR1 KGHSH and CDR2 LQKENI. The CDR3 reads CASSPPGRSVTGELFF. CDR3 bases: TGTGCCAGCTCACCACCAGGCAGATCAGTGACCGGGGAGCTTTTTTTT.

The chain uses TRBV4-2 and TRBJ2-7, with no clear D. V lost 1 base to trimming and J lost 0 bases, with 13 bases between them. Germline V CDR1 and CDR2: LGHNA, YNFKEQ. The CDR3 contains 16 residues. The CDR3 sequence is CASSQVPGLSSYEQYF. The CDR3 DNA sequence: TGTGCCAGCAGCCAAGTTCCAGGCCTGAGCTCCTACGAGCAGTACTTC.

The chain combines TRBV19 with TRBJ2-1; 9 nucleotides match TRBD2. The CDR3 loop spans 17 amino acids. V dropped 3 bases and J dropped 0; count of bases not matched to a gene: 6. Germline V CDR1 and CDR2: LNHDA, SQIVND (reference sequence). CDR3 sequence reads: CASSILAGMHSYNEQFF. DNA for the CDR3: TGTGCCAGTAGTATTCTAGCGGGGATGCACTCCTACAATGAGCAGTTCTTC.

This chain uses TRBV11-3 with TRBJ1-3, with D tentatively TRBD1 (6 bases). Germline V gene lookup returns CDR1 SGHNT and CDR2 YENEEA. Trimming pared 0 bases from V and 7 bases from J, leaving 13 bases between. The CDR3 length is 15 residues. The CDR3 DNA sequence: TGTGCCAGCAGCTTAGACCCAGGGGTTTGGAACACCATATATTTT. Translated, it gives CASSLDPGVWNTIYF.

The chain joins TRBV19 to TRBJ1-6; 12 nucleotides agree with TRBD1. Looked up from germline, CDR1 is LNHDA and CDR2 is SQIVND (reference sequence). The trim removed 2 bases at V and 7 bases at J, leaving 9 bases unmatched. The CDR3 totals 18 residues. CDR3 nucleotide sequence: TGTGCCAGTAGTATAACTGCCGCCGGGACAGGGGGCAATTCACCCCTCCACTTT. Residues: CASSITAAGTGGNSPLHF.

This clonotype occurred once. The rearrangement uses TRBV5-1 and TRBJ2-3; 8 bases are a match to TRBD2. CDR3 size: 16 residues. Germline loops: CDR1 SGHRS, CDR2 YFSETQ. V dropped 2 bases and J dropped 6; count of bases not matched to a gene: 11. The CDR3 DNA follows: TGCGCCAGCAGCTTAAACGGGGGGGCGTCAATTGATACGCAGTATTTT. Translated: CASSLNGGASIDTQYF.

The gene calls are TRBV3-1 and TRBJ2-7; D is unclear. The germline V gene has CDR1 LGHDT and CDR2 YNNKEL (reference sequence). This CDR3 has 14 amino acids. V was pared by 1 base and J by 4 bases, with 11 bases between. The DNA of the CDR3 is TGTGCCAGCAGCCAAGGTTTTAGATATTACGAGCAGTACTTC. It encodes CASSQGFRYYEQYF.

J is TRBJ2-7 and V is TRBV11-3; the match to TRBD2 covers 7 bases. Germline lookup yields CDR1 SGHNT and CDR2 YENEEA. This CDR3 has 15 amino acids. The V and J ends lost 0 bases and 3 bases, in that order; junction bases with no gene match: 5. The DNA of the CDR3 is TGTGCCAGCAGCTTAGAGGCTAGCGGTCTCTACGAGCAGTACTTC. This codes for CASSLEASGLYEQYF.

The V call is TRBV11-1, the J call TRBJ2-7; unclear D gene. This CDR3 has 11 amino acids. Trimming stripped 1 base from V and 6 bases from J, with 4 bases between. In germline, CDR1 is SGHAT, CDR2 FQDESV (reference sequence). The CDR3 sequence: CASSLGIEQYF. The CDR3 region has the DNA TGTGCCAGCAGCTTAGGAATCGAGCAGTACTTC.

This clonotype appeared a single time. The chain joins TRBV18 to TRBJ2-7, with 10 bases identical to TRBD2. This CDR3 has 16 amino acids. V lost 4 bases to trimming and J lost 4 bases; unmatched junction nucleotides: 10. From germline, CDR1 is KGHSH and CDR2 LQKENI. For the CDR3, the DNA is TGTGCCAGCTCACAATTGGCGCCTAGCGGGAGTTACGAGCAGTACTTC. Protein: CASSQLAPSGSYEQYF. The full variable domain, its missing parts supplied by reference TRBV18 and TRBJ2-7, is NAGVMQNPRHLVRRRGQEARLRCSPMKGHSHVYWYRQLPEEGLKFMVYLQKENIIDESGMPKERFSAEFPKEGPSILRIQQVVRGDSAAYFCASSQLAPSGSYEQYFGPGTRLTVT.

V usage is TRBV19 and J usage is TRBJ2-3; D is unclear. The V end lost 3 bases, the J end lost 7 bases, and 5 bases lay between the germline ends. The CDR3 contains 11 residues. The germline V gene has CDR1 LNHDA and CDR2 SQIVND (reference sequence). Written as DNA, the CDR3 is TGTGCCAGTAGTATTAGTCATACGCAGTATTTT. It is translated as CASSISHTQYF. Full variable domain (remainder filled in from reference TRBV19 and TRBJ2-3): DGGITQSPKYLFRKEGQNVTLSCEQNLNHDAMYWYRQDPGQGLRLIYYSQIVNDFQKGDIAEGYSVSREKKESFPLTVTSAQKNPTAFYLCASSISHTQYFGPGTRLTVL.

V usage is TRBV4-2 and J usage is TRBJ2-1; 12 bases line up with TRBD2. J gave up 6 bases and V 2 bases, and 5 bases lay outside the gene matches. CDR1 LGHNA and CDR2 YNFKEQ come from the germline V gene. The CDR3 covers 16 residues. CDR3 region: CASSQLGTSGFNEQFF. Here the CDR3 DNA reads TGTGCCAGCAGCCAACTAGGGACTAGCGGGTTCAATGAGCAGTTCTTC.

CDR3 sequence (DNA): TGCAGCGTGAAAAATGACCCGGGACTAAGCTACACCTTC. Protein sequence: CSVKNDPGLSYTF. V is TRBV29-1 and J is TRBJ1-2, with TRBD1 as a possible D gene (5 bases). Germline lookup yields CDR1 SQVTM and CDR2 ANQGSEA. The CDR3 is 13 amino acids. Trimming left V 6 bases short and J 9 bases short, with 20 bases between.

V is TRBV29-1 and J is TRBJ2-3, with 12 bases fitting TRBD2. The CDR3 has 16 residues. The J segment lost 3 bases and the V segment lost 6 bases, leaving 10 bases of the junction unmatched. The germline V gene has CDR1 SQVTM and CDR2 ANQGSEA. CDR3 residues: CSVGLAGLVSTDTQYF. The CDR3 DNA reads as TGCAGCGTAGGACTAGCGGGACTGGTTTCTACAGATACGCAGTATTTT.

The V gene is TRBV29-1, the J gene TRBJ2-7; D remains unclear. CDR1 SQVTM and CDR2 ANQGSEA come from the germline V gene. V was cut by 7 bases and J by 0 bases, with 10 bases left in between. The CDR3 sequence is 12 residues long. CDR3 amino acids: CSAWSPSYEQYF. DNA of the CDR3: TGCAGCGCCTGGTCCCCCTCCTACGAGCAGTACTTC.

J is TRBJ2-3 and V is TRBV3-1, with 7 bases identical to TRBD2. The CDR3 runs 15 residues. V was pared by 0 bases and J by 4 bases, with 4 bases of the junction left unmatched. Germline loops: CDR1 LGHDT, CDR2 YNNKEL (reference sequence). CDR3: CASSQDPSGADTQYF. The CDR3 DNA sequence: TGTGCCAGCAGCCAAGATCCGAGCGGGGCAGATACGCAGTATTTT.

J is TRBJ1-1 and V is TRBV7-6, with TRBD1 identical over 8 bases. Germline V gives CDR1 SGHVS, CDR2 FNYEAQ. V lost 5 bases to trimming and J lost 5 bases; unmatched junction nucleotides: 10. The CDR3 is 15 amino acids. The CDR3 protein is CASSPRTGLMTEAFF. DNA of the CDR3: TGTGCCAGCAGCCCTAGGACAGGGCTTATGACTGAAGCTTTCTTT.

J is TRBJ2-5 and V is TRBV7-9, with D maybe TRBD1 (5 bases). Germline CDR1 reads SEHNR; CDR2 reads FQNEAQ (reference sequence). The CDR3 extends over 14 amino acids. The V end lost 1 base, the J end lost 2 bases, and 8 bases lay between the germline ends. The CDR3 loop reads CASSLGQLQETQYF. DNA of the CDR3: TGTGCCAGCAGCTTAGGACAGTTACAAGAGACCCAGTACTTC.

This clonotype was seen just once. The chain has TRBV11-1 and TRBJ2-3; maybe TRBD2 (6 bases). CDR1 and CDR2 (germline): SGHAT, FQDESV (reference sequence). The V end was cut by 0 bases, the J end by 0 bases, with 7 bases between. The CDR3 spans 15 residues. The DNA for the CDR3 is TGTGCCAGCAGCTTAGCCGGGACTAGCACAGATACGCAGTATTTT. Translation gives CASSLAGTSTDTQYF. The full variable domain, in which reference TRBV11-1 and TRBJ2-3 provide the parts outside the CDR3, is EAEVAQSPRYKITEKSQAVAFWCDPISGHATLYWYRQILGQGPELLVQFQDESVVDDSQLPKDRFSAERLKGVDSTLKIQPAELGDSAMYLCASSLAGTSTDTQYFGPGTRLTVL.

The chain recombines TRBV27 with TRBJ2-2; 10 bases are shared with TRBD1. The CDR3 is made up of 16 amino acids. CDR1 and CDR2 (germline): MNHEY, SMNVEV (reference sequence). V dropped 3 bases and J dropped 5; count of bases not matched to a gene: 6. The CDR3 spells CASSLGQGLTTGELFF. The CDR3 DNA reads as TGTGCCAGCAGTTTGGGACAGGGGCTTACTACCGGGGAGCTGTTTTTT.

This rearrangement joins TRBV18 to TRBJ2-1, with TRBD2 matching 9 bases. Losses at the gene ends were 3 bases for V and 6 bases for J; bases not matched to a gene: 9. This CDR3 has 16 amino acids. Per germline, CDR1 KGHSH and CDR2 LQKENI. The chain's CDR3 is CASSPLFVAGVNEQFF. CDR3 DNA: TGTGCCAGCTCACCTTTATTCGTAGCGGGAGTCAATGAGCAGTTCTTC. The whole variable domain, filled in from reference TRBV18 and TRBJ2-1, reads NAGVMQNPRHLVRRRGQEARLRCSPMKGHSHVYWYRQLPEEGLKFMVYLQKENIIDESGMPKERFSAEFPKEGPSILRIQQVVRGDSAAYFCASSPLFVAGVNEQFFGPGTRLTVL.

The chain joins TRBV11-3 to TRBJ2-3, with a weak D call TRBD2 (6 bases). CDR1 is SGHNT and CDR2 is YENEEA in the germline V gene. Trimming took 4 bases from V and 2 from J, leaving 10 bases between them. This CDR3 contains 14 residues. The CDR3 DNA sequence: TGTGCCAGCAGCTCTTGGGGGGACACAGATACGCAGTATTTT. Its protein product is CASSSWGDTDTQYF.

This chain connects TRBV11-2 to TRBJ2-1; TRBD2 agrees at 12 bases. After removal of 5 bases from V and 2 bases from J, the junction contained 13 bases not matched to a gene. From germline, CDR1 is SGHAT and CDR2 FQNNGV. There are 19 residues in the CDR3. The CDR3: CASSKRLSTSGGPYNEQFF. CDR3 nucleotide sequence: TGTGCCAGCAGCAAACGACTATCGACTAGCGGGGGACCCTACAATGAGCAGTTCTTC.